The 20 T cell receptor beta chains in this list originate from one sample, sequenced in a study of tumor-infiltrating lymphocytes in primary liver carcinoma. cDNA specific to TCR beta was made from approximately 0.55 ug of total RNA, with a constant-region primer employed for priming. Employing slightly modified ARM-PCR, three nested multiplex PCR rounds were run, and these gave rise to the TCR beta libraries. Amplification in the first two PCR rounds was performed using TRBV1-TRBV30 forward primers and a C-beta reverse primer for around 9 cycles each. From the multiplex PCR reads, TCRdb called clonotypes with MiXCR, one entry per CDR3 protein. The sample includes roughly 48,000 distinct CDR3 sequences, over 65% of them seen just once. Between about 17 and 34 mg of unsorted bulk tissue served as the source from which RNA and DNA were co-extracted. Sequencing input: liver tumor tissue from sampling region 3. Documented subset: tumor region T3, left-lateral pole. Receptors originate from a man between 35 and 55 years old with primary liver carcinoma and hepatitis B virus infection.

The chain joins TRBV6-5 to TRBJ2-5; tentative D call: TRBD2 (6 bases). CDR1 is MNHEY and CDR2 is SVGAGI in the germline V gene. This CDR3 has 14 residues. Trimming took off 5 bases at V and 5 bases at J, with 15 bases between the two ends. CDR3 region: CASSQAGFWETQYF. The CDR3 nucleotides read TGTGCCAGCAGTCAGGCGGGATTTTGGGAGACCCAGTACTTC.

There are many counts of this clonotype. The gene calls are TRBV30 and TRBJ1-5; no reliable D call. The ends were cut back, 4 bases at V and 1 base at J, with 5 bases in the middle. Germline V CDR1 and CDR2: GTSNPN, SVGIG (reference sequence). CDR3 size: 12 residues. In nucleotides, the CDR3 is TGTGCCTGGAAGGAAAGCAATCAGCCCCAGCATTTT. This encodes CAWKESNQPQHF.

The CDR3: CASSYSGQRIHETQYF. The CDR3 DNA reads TGTGCCAGCAGTTACTCGGGTCAAAGGATCCATGAGACCCAGTACTTC. This rearrangement joins TRBV6-5 to TRBJ2-5, with D uncertain. The CDR3 contains 16 residues. The V gene's germline CDR1 is MNHEY and CDR2 SVGAGI. With 0 bases removed from V and 5 bases from J, the gap between germline ends came to 16 bases.

About this clonotype: A junction end diverges from the germline sequence, so it may reflect a read error. The chain has TRBV10-3 and TRBJ2-7; 8 positions agree with TRBD2. There are 14 residues in the CDR3. Germline V gives CDR1 ENHRY, CDR2 SYGVKD. CDR3 region: CATSTSVGLGEKYF. In nucleotides, the CDR3 is TGTGCCACGTCGACTAGCGTGGGCCTAGGCGAGAAGTACTTC.

Concerning this clonotype itself: Relative to the germline gene, one junction end is altered; a read error may explain this. This chain links TRBV6-5 with TRBJ2-7; possibly TRBD1 or TRBD2 for D (5 bases each). This CDR3 region has 14 residues. CDR1 and CDR2 (germline): MNHEY, SVGAGI. The DNA for the CDR3 is TGTGCCAACAGAAGGGGACCGAGCTCCTACGGGCAGTACTTC. Translating gives CANRRGPSSYGQYF.

This clonotype appeared many times. This rearrangement joins TRBV10-1 to TRBJ2-7, with 13 bases aligning to TRBD2. Looked up from germline, CDR1 is WNHNN and CDR2 is SYGVQD (reference sequence). The CDR3 has 15 residues. Losses at the gene ends were 6 bases for V and 3 bases for J; bases not matched to a gene: 5. The DNA for the CDR3 is TGCGCCAGCAGCCCCGGGACTAGCGGGAACTACGAGCAGTACTTC. Translated: CASSPGTSGNYEQYF.

As for this clonotype: Compared with germline, one end of the junction differs, possibly owing to a read error. This chain connects TRBV4-1 to TRBJ2-4; 9 bases align to TRBD2. Germline CDR1 and CDR2: MGHRA and YSYEKL. The CDR3 is 18 amino acids. The CDR3 DNA reads TGCGCCAGCAACCAAATTCCCGGGACTAGCACCGACAAAAACATTCAGTACTTC. It is translated as CASNQIPGTSTDKNIQYF.

Comments on this clonotype: One base away lies a much larger clone, so this may be a sequencing read error. The V call is TRBV5-1, the J call TRBJ2-7; the match to TRBD2 covers 7 bases. The CDR3 is 13 residues long. Germline V lookup: CDR1 SGHRS, CDR2 YFSETQ. The CDR3 loop is CVSREPSGYEQYF. The CDR3 DNA is TGCGTCAGCAGGGAGCCTAGCGGCTACGAGCAGTACTTC. The full variable domain, in which reference TRBV5-1 and TRBJ2-7 provide the parts outside the CDR3, is KAGVTQTPRYLIKTRGQQVTLSCSPISGHRSVSWYQQTPGQGLQFLFEYFSETQRNKGNFPGRFSGRQFSNSRSEMNVSTLELGDSALYLCVSREPSGYEQYFGPGTRLTVT.

Remarks on this clonotype: Since no conserved phenylalanine or tryptophan closes the CDR3, a read error is the likely cause. The chain recombines TRBV29-1 with TRBJ2-5, with D possibly being TRBD2 (5 bases). The CDR3 is made up of 12 amino acids. The V and J ends lost 7 bases and 5 bases respectively, with 14 bases between them. Germline V gene lookup returns CDR1 SQVTM and CDR2 ANQGSEA. In DNA, the CDR3 is TGCAGCGACGGGATCAACGGGGAGACCCAGTACTTA. It yields the protein CSDGINGETQYL.

CDR3 in DNA: TGTGCCAACAGCCCAGGACTCCTCACAGATACGCAGTATTTT. It is translated as CANSPGLLTDTQYF. J is TRBJ2-3 and V is TRBV21-1; the DNA was not compared with TRBD2, the D call given in the table. TRBV21-1 is a listed pseudogene. The CDR3 runs to 14 residues.

Of note for this clonotype: A much larger clone lies a single base off, so this may be a read error. This chain connects TRBV5-5 to TRBJ1-1, with D tentatively TRBD1 (5 bases). The length of the CDR3 is 15 residues. Trimming cost V 0 bases and J 3 bases, with 12 bases left between them. The germline gives CDR1 SGHKS, CDR2 YYEKEE (reference sequence). DNA for the CDR3: TGTGCCAGCAGCTTGGTCGGGGGAGCGGACACTGAAGCTTTCTTT. This translates into CASSLVGGADTEAFF.

The genes are TRBV9 and TRBJ2-7; 7 nucleotides agree with TRBD2. V dropped 0 bases and J dropped 3; count of bases not matched to a gene: 6. Germline lookup yields CDR1 SGDLS and CDR2 YYNGEE. The CDR3 totals 15 residues. CDR3 sequence: CASSVGPGGGYEQYF. CDR3 bases: TGTGCCAGCAGCGTAGGGCCGGGGGGAGGCTACGAGCAGTACTTC.

This clonotype occurred once. In this CDR3 the conserved last residue, phenylalanine or tryptophan, is missing, so a read error is likely. The DNA is omitted, as the CDR3 cannot be located on it reliably, and the CDR3 follows TCRdb's listing. The chain employs TRBV11-2 and TRBJ2-1; the table gives TRBD2 as D, unverified against the DNA. The CDR3 totals 16 residues, both ends included. CDR1 is SGHAT and CDR2 is FQNNGV in the germline V gene. The CDR3 here is CASSYTSTSGRGGWFS.

As concerns this clonotype: Since no conserved phenylalanine or tryptophan closes the CDR3, a read error is the likely cause. This chain links TRBV6-5 with TRBJ2-5, with 7 bases identical to TRBD1. The junction had 13 bases not matched to a gene; V was cut back by 7 bases and J by 11 bases. The CDR3 consists of 13 residues. Germline V CDR1 and CDR2: MNHEY, SVGAGI. CDR3: CASTLTPGQRQYL. CDR3 bases: TGTGCCAGCACTCTAACTCCGGGACAGCGTCAGTACCTC.

In this sample, this clonotype turned up many times. This chain joins TRBV6-6 and TRBJ1-1; no definite D call. The CDR3 totals 14 residues. The V gene's germline CDR1 is MNHNY and CDR2 SVGAGI (reference sequence). Trimming removed 8 bases from V and 0 bases from J, with 13 bases in between. The CDR3 DNA is TGTGCCAGCGGTCGGGAGGCTCTGAACACTGAAGCTTTCTTT. This gives the protein CASGREALNTEAFF.

This clonotype was seen only once. The conserved phenylalanine or tryptophan is not found at the CDR3 terminus, so this likely reflects a read error. This chain links TRBV29-1 with TRBJ2-5; possibly TRBD1 or TRBD2 for D (5 bases each). Between the trimmed V and J ends, which lost 4 bases and 5 bases, there was a span of 17 bases. This CDR3 is built from 14 residues. Germline V gene data show CDR1 as SQVTM and CDR2 as ANQGSEA. CDR3 DNA sequence: TGCAGCGTTGGAGATCGGCAAGGGACGGAGACCCAGTACTAC. Amino acids: CSVGDRQGTETQYY.

This clonotype was seen once. At one end, the junction sequence differs from germline, possibly due to a read error. The CDR3, as DNA: TGTGCCAGCAGTTCCTCCGGGACAGGGGATTCACCCCTCCACTTC. Translation: CASSSSGTGDSPLHF. This rearrangement joins TRBV6-6 to TRBJ1-6, with 10 nucleotides matching TRBD1. This CDR3 is 15 amino acids long. CDR1 is MNHNY, CDR2 SVGAGI, per germline (reference sequence).

About this clonotype itself: A read error may produce the germline difference seen at one junction end. V gene TRBV12-3 or TRBV12-4 combines with J gene TRBJ2-1; 14 positions agree with TRBD2. The CDR3 runs to 17 residues. In DNA form, the CDR3 reads TGTTCCAGCATGGCTATACTGGGACTAGCGGGGGAAAATGTGCAGTTCTTC. Its translation: CSSMAILGLAGENVQFF.

Points on this clonotype: Germline and junction disagree at one end, which may indicate a read error. This rearrangement joins TRBV11-2 to TRBJ2-3; 7 nucleotides match TRBD2. CDR3 size: 18 residues. Germline CDR1 SGHAT, CDR2 FQNNGV. CDR3 sequence (DNA): TGTGCCAGCAGTTTAGGACCCCCTAGCGGCCTCGGCACAGGTACGCAGTATTTT. The encoded protein is CASSLGPPSGLGTGTQYF.

This chain links TRBV4-1 with TRBJ2-7; TRBD2 aligns across 7 bases. The trim removed 0 bases at V and 13 bases at J, leaving 15 bases unmatched. Germline CDR1 MGHRA, CDR2 YSYEKL. The CDR3 consists of 15 residues. This chain's CDR3 is CASSQERGGRYDQYF. The CDR3, as DNA: TGCGCCAGCAGCCAAGAGAGGGGAGGGAGGTACGATCAATACTTC.